Included here is one T cell receptor (beta chain) sequence, with context. Assay: immunoSEQ multiplex PCR; the TCRdb copy retains only in-frame clones and omits some. The sample gives 95,000 to 150,000 clones, roughly nine tenths of which show up once; 1.1% is in the top ten. This record comes from a study of cytomegalovirus exposure and HLA in healthy donors. The CDR3 runs 14 residues. V was clipped by 0 bases and J by 6 bases; unmatched bases: 4. Germline CDR1 KGHSH, CDR2 LQKENI. This chain joins TRBV18 and TRBJ1-2; the match to TRBD1 covers 7 bases. The sequence was collected from a woman in her late teens or twenties in good health and CMV-seronegative. The sequenced sample was PBMCs. The DNA of the CDR3 is TGTGCCAGCTCACCACCGCACAGGGGTGATGGCTACACCTTC. This gives the protein CASSPPHRGDGYTF. Filled out from reference TRBV18 and TRBJ1-2, the complete variable domain reads NAGVMQNPRHLVRRRGQEARLRCSPMKGHSHVYWYRQLPEEGLKFMVYLQKENIIDESGMPKERFSAEFPKEGPSILRIQQVVRGDSAAYFCASSPPHRGDGYTFGSGTRLTVV.